This TCR beta chain is drawn from a study of T cell responses to AZD1222 COVID-19 vaccine. General study points: At baseline, seropositivity was found in only a handful of AZD1222 recipients. Most donors were white British and more were female, and clonal diversity was possibly underestimated. Spike-specific TCR breadth and depth went up after people got two AZD1222 doses.

On this clone: Its target is not known.

Germline V CDR1 and CDR2: MNHEY, SVGAGI. The V end was cut by 6 bases, the J end by 9 bases, with 18 bases between. The CDR3 length is 14 residues. Libraries were prepared by immunoSEQ multiplex PCR; TCRdb keeps only in-frame clonotypes and omits some of them. Of about 140,000 clones in the sample, 89% were seen once. Sequenced here: peripheral blood, sampled on day 0 of AZD1222 vaccination. This clonotype was sampled from an adult in good health. This chain uses TRBV6-5 with TRBJ1-5; D may be TRBD1 (5 bases). CDR3 bases: TGTGCCAGCAGGGGAACGGAGGGAAGGGGGCCCCAGCATTTT. Its protein product is CASRGTEGRGPQHF.